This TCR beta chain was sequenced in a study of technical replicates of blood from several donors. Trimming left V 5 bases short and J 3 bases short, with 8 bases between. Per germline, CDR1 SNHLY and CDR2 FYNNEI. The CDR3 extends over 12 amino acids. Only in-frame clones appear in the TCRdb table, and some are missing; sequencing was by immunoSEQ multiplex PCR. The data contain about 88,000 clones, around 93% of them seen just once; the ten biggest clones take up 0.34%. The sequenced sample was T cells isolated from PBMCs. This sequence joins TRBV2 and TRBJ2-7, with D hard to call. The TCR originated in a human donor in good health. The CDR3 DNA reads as TGTGCCAGCAGTAGCTGGTACTACGAGCAGTACTTC. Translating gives CASSSWYYEQYF.